A single sample is the source of the 21 T cell receptor beta chains below, sequenced in a study of blood T cell repertoires in COVID-19. The assay was immunoSEQ multiplex PCR, and TCRdb's table has in-frame clones only and misses some. The sample lists just under 300,000 clones, approximately 86% occurring once. Sequences were obtained from peripheral blood. These TCRs come from a man between 65 and 79 years old with acute or convalescent COVID-19.

The CDR3 sequence is CASSARTGGHEQYF. CDR3 nucleotides: TGCGCCAGCAGCGCTAGGACAGGGGGCCACGAGCAGTACTTC. V is TRBV10-1 and J is TRBJ2-7; 11 nucleotides match TRBD1. V lost 6 bases, J lost 5 bases, and 6 bases stayed unmatched. The CDR3 is 14 amino acids. Germline CDR1 is WNHNN and CDR2 is SYGVQD (reference sequence).

The chain has TRBV14 and TRBJ1-1, with TRBD1 as a possible D gene (5 bases). CDR3 length: 14 amino acids. Trimming left V 0 bases short and J 7 bases short, with 12 bases between. Germline loops: CDR1 SGHDN, CDR2 FVKESK. The CDR3 DNA reads as TGTGCCAGCAGCCAAGAAGCAAGGGGTATTGAAGCTTTCTTT. Residues: CASSQEARGIEAFF.

The V and J genes are TRBV7-2 and TRBJ1-6; D not resolved. The V and J ends lost 5 bases and 7 bases respectively, with 15 bases between them. The CDR3 is made up of 15 amino acids. Germline V gives CDR1 SGHTA, CDR2 FQGNSA. CDR3 nucleotides: TGTGCCAGCAGCCCCGACTCATTCGGAAATTCACCCCTCCACTTT. Protein product: CASSPDSFGNSPLHF.

The chain uses TRBV11-2 and TRBJ1-4, with 7 bases aligning to TRBD1. Germline loops: CDR1 SGHAT, CDR2 FQNNGV. The CDR3 runs to 15 residues. The ends lost 3 bases at V and 2 bases at J; junction bases unmatched: 3. DNA of the CDR3: TGTGCCAGCAGCTTTCGCAGGGGGACTAATGAAAAACTGTTTTTT. It translates to CASSFRRGTNEKLFF.

This chain connects TRBV12-3 or TRBV12-4 to TRBJ1-1; the D gene is possibly TRBD1 (5 bases). V lost 6 bases, J lost 8 bases, and 13 bases lay in between. The CDR3 runs to 12 residues. For the CDR3, the DNA is TGTGCCAGCAGCAAGCAGGGCCACGAAGCTTTCTTT. This gives the protein CASSKQGHEAFF.

V and J are TRBV19 and TRBJ1-1; weak D call: TRBD1 (5 bases). V lost 5 bases to trimming and J lost 2 bases, with 12 bases between them. Germline CDR1 is LNHDA and CDR2 is SQIVND (reference sequence). CDR3 length: 14 amino acids. Here the CDR3 reads CASSPGRTNTEAFF. The CDR3 nucleotides are TGTGCCAGTAGTCCCGGACGGACAAACACTGAAGCTTTCTTT.

CDR3 in DNA: TGTGCCAGCAGCGATCGGGGACTAGCGGTTTACGAGCAGTACTTC. It yields the protein CASSDRGLAVYEQYF. V gene TRBV3-1 (or the pseudogene TRBV3-2) combines with J gene TRBJ2-7, with 11 bases identical to TRBD2. Germline loops: CDR1 LGHDT, CDR2 YNNKEL (reference sequence). CDR3 length equals 15 residues. V was clipped by 5 bases and J by 4 bases; unmatched bases: 7.

The chain couples TRBV15 to TRBJ2-7, with TRBD1 matching 7 bases. Germline values: CDR1 LNHNV, CDR2 YYDKDF (reference sequence). The CDR3 has 12 amino acids. Trimming at V came to 9 bases and at J to 1 base, leaving 3 bases not matched to a gene. CDR3 sequence (DNA): TGTGCCACGGGACAGACTTCCTACGAGCAGTACTTC. Translation: CATGQTSYEQYF.

A remark on this clone: Other DNA sequences in this sample translate to the same CDR3. The V gene is TRBV3-1 (or the pseudogene TRBV3-2), the J gene TRBJ1-1; 8 bases map to TRBD1. The V and J ends lost 4 bases and 5 bases, in that order; junction bases with no gene match: 3. Germline CDR1 reads LGHDT; CDR2 reads YNNKEL (reference sequence). This CDR3 is built from 13 residues. CDR3 in amino acids: CASSPRQGTEAFF. CDR3 in DNA: TGTGCCAGCAGCCCGCGACAGGGGACTGAAGCTTTCTTT.

The chain combines TRBV9 with TRBJ1-4, with 8 bases matching TRBD1. The germline V gene encodes CDR1 SGDLS and CDR2 YYNGEE. V was pared by 0 bases and J by 6 bases, with 4 bases of the junction left unmatched. The CDR3 length is 15 residues. CDR3 bases: TGTGCCAGCAGCGTAGAGCCAGGGGGCCATGAAAAACTGTTTTTT. Translating it yields CASSVEPGGHEKLFF.

The rearrangement links TRBV5-1 to TRBJ2-1; possibly TRBD1 for D (6 bases). Deletions cut 4 bases from V and 7 bases from J, with 18 bases between. Germline CDR1 SGHRS, CDR2 YFSETQ. CDR3 length equals 15 residues. The CDR3: CASSPAQGNINEQFF. CDR3 DNA: TGCGCCAGCAGCCCGGCGCAGGGGAACATAAATGAGCAGTTCTTC.

The chain recombines TRBV2 with TRBJ2-5, with 7 bases that match TRBD1. The CDR3 sequence is 18 residues long. Germline-derived CDR1 and CDR2 are SNHLY and FYNNEI. V shed 2 bases and J 2 bases; nucleotides not matched to a gene: 14. This chain's CDR3 is CASSEFSVRDSLQETQYF. In DNA form, the CDR3 reads TGTGCCAGCAGTGAATTTAGCGTTCGGGACAGCCTACAAGAGACCCAGTACTTC.

This clone was picked up a small number of times. CDR3 in DNA: TGTGCCATCAGTACAGGGAGCTCTTCTGGAAACACCATATATTTT. Protein product: CAISTGSSSGNTIYF. The V gene is TRBV10-3, the J gene TRBJ1-3; D may be TRBD1 (6 bases). V was pared by 5 bases and J by 1 base, with 12 bases between. Germline CDR1 reads ENHRY; CDR2 reads SYGVKD. The CDR3 totals 15 residues.

The chain uses TRBV6-5 and TRBJ2-7; TRBD2 aligns across 10 bases. Losses at the gene ends were 5 bases for V and 7 bases for J; bases not matched to a gene: 8. The CDR3 contains 14 residues. Germline CDR1 and CDR2: MNHEY and SVGAGI. CDR3 region: CASSPLAGTGEQYF. The CDR3 DNA reads TGTGCCAGCAGTCCACTAGCGGGAACGGGTGAGCAGTACTTC.

The rearrangement joins TRBV10-3 to TRBJ1-4; D might be TRBD1 (6 bases). The CDR3 consists of 15 residues. Trimming shortened V by 2 bases and J by 7 bases, and 14 bases separated the two germline ends. Germline values: CDR1 ENHRY, CDR2 SYGVKD. This CDR3 is CAISEPIGGGEKLFF. Written as DNA, the CDR3 is TGTGCCATCAGTGAGCCAATAGGGGGTGGTGAAAAACTGTTTTTT.

J is TRBJ1-3 and V is TRBV19; possible D gene TRBD1, 6 bases. CDR3 size: 16 residues. The V gene's germline CDR1 is LNHDA and CDR2 SQIVND (reference sequence). The V end lost 3 bases, the J end lost 0 bases, and 12 bases lay between the germline ends. This chain's CDR3 is CASSIGQPFSGNTIYF. The CDR3 nucleotides are TGTGCCAGTAGTATTGGACAGCCCTTCTCTGGAAACACCATATATTTT.

The chain combines TRBV5-1 with TRBJ2-3; TRBD1 matches at 7 bases. The CDR3 runs 16 residues. Germline V gene lookup returns CDR1 SGHRS and CDR2 YFSETQ. Trimming cost V 4 bases and J 6 bases; bases outside gene matches: 14. The CDR3 bases are TGCGCCAGCAGCCCGACCCCGGGACAGACCGCGGATACGCAGTATTTT. It specifies CASSPTPGQTADTQYF.

This chain uses TRBV2 with TRBJ1-3; D unresolved. Trimming took 1 base from V and 3 from J, leaving 7 bases between them. The CDR3 is 14 residues long. In germline, CDR1 is SNHLY, CDR2 FYNNEI. The CDR3 region is CASSEGYGGNTIYF. The CDR3 DNA reads TGTGCCAGCAGTGAAGGATACGGTGGAAACACCATATATTTT.

This clone was recorded only once. The chain uses TRBV7-8 and TRBJ1-5; 7 nucleotides agree with TRBD1. CDR3 length equals 15 residues. The V gene's germline CDR1 is SGHVS and CDR2 FQNEAQ. V lost 5 bases to trimming and J lost 6 bases; unmatched junction nucleotides: 10. The CDR3 reads CASSPRTGLFQPQHF. The CDR3 DNA reads TGTGCCAGCAGCCCCAGGACAGGCCTCTTTCAGCCCCAGCATTTT.

This chain links TRBV5-1 with TRBJ1-1; tentative D call: TRBD1 (6 bases). The CDR3 has 14 amino acids. Germline V gives CDR1 SGHRS, CDR2 YFSETQ. V was shortened by 0 bases and J by 3 bases, with 9 bases between the two germline ends. The CDR3 DNA reads TGCGCCAGCAGCTTGGGGCAGGGGTACACTGAAGCTTTCTTT. As protein: CASSLGQGYTEAFF.

The chain carries TRBV27 and TRBJ1-6; no definite D call. The germline CDR1 and CDR2 sequences are MNHEY and SMNVEV (reference sequence). The CDR3 extends over 15 amino acids. V shed 2 bases and J shed 7 bases, with 12 bases lying between them. The CDR3 spells CASSLLGLSNSPLHF. CDR3 coding DNA: TGTGCCAGCAGTTTACTTGGACTTTCCAATTCACCCCTCCACTTT.